A single sample gave rise to the 25 T cell receptor beta chains below, sequenced in a study of graft-versus-host responses after intestinal transplantation. Irradiated stimulators labeled with violet dye, roughly 200,000 in number, were plated with roughly 200,000 CFSE-labeled responders. Clones were sequenced by immunoSEQ multiplex PCR, and TCRdb holds only the in-frame ones, with some missing. The table lists about 7,000 clones, roughly 28% of them singletons. Source: alloreactive CD8+ T cells from a mixed lymphocyte reaction culture, taken before transplantation. Subset described: CFSE-low proliferating T cells sorted from approximately six-day pre-transplant mixed lymphocyte reaction (GvH or HvG direction). These receptors all come from a human patient who was an organ donor for intestinal transplantation.

On this clone: This may come from a read error, since a much larger clone is one base off. Other DNA sequences in this sample translate to the same CDR3. The chain recombines TRBV6-1 with TRBJ2-5; D uncertain. This CDR3 contains 13 residues. Trimming took off 6 bases at V and 4 bases at J, with 12 bases between the two ends. Per germline, CDR1 MNHNS and CDR2 SASEGT. The CDR3 reads CASRARGVETQYF. CDR3 nucleotides: TGTGCCAGCAGGGCAAGAGGCGTAGAGACCCAGTACTTC.

CDR3 region: CASSYSGQYGYTF. Written as DNA, the CDR3 is TGTGCCAGCAGTTACTCTGGCCAATATGGCTACACCTTC. The chain joins TRBV6-5 to TRBJ1-2; unclear D gene. This CDR3 comprises 13 residues. The ends were cut back, 0 bases at V and 5 bases at J, with 7 bases in the middle. Germline V CDR1 and CDR2: MNHEY, SVGAGI.

This clone was picked up a small number of times. The rearrangement links TRBV4-2 to TRBJ2-7; D gene unclear. V was pared by 5 bases and J by 4 bases, with 9 bases between. The germline V gene encodes CDR1 LGHNA and CDR2 YNFKEQ. CDR3 length equals 12 residues. CDR3 region: CASSLMGYEQYF. CDR3 nucleotide sequence: TGTGCCAGCAGCTTAATGGGATACGAGCAGTACTTC.

J is TRBJ1-5 and V is TRBV6-9; D gene uncertain. Germline CDR1 and CDR2: MNHGY and SVAAGI. CDR3 size: 13 residues. V was pared by 7 bases and J by 0 bases, with 7 bases between. The CDR3 loop reads CASIVDSNQPQHF. In DNA, the CDR3 is TGTGCCAGCATAGTGGATAGCAATCAGCCCCAGCATTTT.

This chain links TRBV11-2 with TRBJ1-5; the match to TRBD1 covers 7 bases. CDR1 and CDR2 from the germline V gene are SGHAT and FQNNGV. The CDR3 consists of 13 residues. The trim removed 5 bases at V and 5 bases at J, leaving 3 bases unmatched. CDR3 sequence: CASSDTGDQPQHF. CDR3 sequence (DNA): TGTGCCAGCAGCGACACAGGGGATCAGCCCCAGCATTTT.

The chain employs TRBV6-1 and TRBJ2-5; tentatively, D is TRBD1 (5 bases). The better agreement between TRBJ2-7 and the DNA end casts doubt on the J call. The germline gives CDR1 MNHNS, CDR2 SASEGT. The CDR3 length is 13 residues. The CDR3 nucleotides read TGTGCCAGCAGCACAGGAACGGGCCCCGAGCAGTACTTC. It codes for CASSTGTGPEQYF.

This clone was detected a few times. The chain has TRBV4-2 and TRBJ1-6, with D perhaps TRBD1 (5 bases). With 4 bases removed from V and 10 bases from J, the gap between germline ends came to 17 bases. Germline V gives CDR1 LGHNA, CDR2 YNFKEQ. The CDR3 is 15 amino acids. CDR3 in DNA: TGTGCCAGCAGCCCGGGGACTTTAACTGGGTCACCCCTCCACTTT. Translated, it gives CASSPGTLTGSPLHF.

V usage is TRBV6-6 and J usage is TRBJ1-2; D unresolved. Germline V gene sequence: CDR1 MNHNY, CDR2 SVGAGI (reference sequence). This CDR3 has 13 amino acids. Trimming took off 0 bases at V and 5 bases at J, with 7 bases between the two ends. The DNA of the CDR3 is TGTGCCAGCAGTTACTCTGGCCAATATGGCTACACCTTC. It specifies CASSYSGQYGYTF.

The chain employs TRBV7-2 and TRBJ2-3, with D possibly being TRBD2 (5 bases). Germline V gives CDR1 SGHTA, CDR2 FQGNSA. V lost 1 base and J lost 4, with 9 bases in between. The length of the CDR3 is 14 residues. The CDR3 DNA reads TGTGCCAGCAGCTTAGAGGCCGGGGCAGATACGCAGTATTTT. As protein: CASSLEAGADTQYF.

This clone was observed a handful of times. The chain uses TRBV28 and TRBJ2-5; 8 nucleotides agree with TRBD1. Germline assignment: CDR1 MDHEN and CDR2 SYDVKM. The V and J ends lost 1 base and 0 bases, in that order; junction bases with no gene match: 13. The CDR3 consists of 19 residues. The CDR3: CASSLSLYPGQEDQETQYF. CDR3 DNA sequence: TGTGCCAGCAGTTTATCCCTTTACCCGGGACAGGAGGACCAAGAGACCCAGTACTTC.

This chain uses TRBV7-9 with TRBJ1-6; tentatively, D is TRBD1 (6 bases). Trimming pared 0 bases from V and 2 bases from J, leaving 8 bases between. Germline CDR1 SEHNR, CDR2 FQNEAQ (reference sequence). The CDR3 contains 16 residues. CDR3: CASSLADSPYNSPLHF. CDR3 nucleotide sequence: TGTGCCAGCAGCTTAGCGGACAGCCCCTATAATTCACCCCTCCACTTT.

This chain connects TRBV5-5 to TRBJ2-7, with D perhaps TRBD1 (6 bases). V dropped 0 bases and J dropped 4 bases, with 14 bases sitting between them. CDR3 length: 15 residues. Germline V CDR1 and CDR2: SGHKS, YYEKEE (reference sequence). The CDR3 here is CASSLVVVRGYEQYF. CDR3 in DNA: TGTGCCAGCAGCTTGGTAGTAGTCAGGGGTTACGAGCAGTACTTC.

The gene calls are TRBV5-8 and TRBJ1-1; D perhaps matches TRBD1 (5 bases). V was clipped by 0 bases and J by 1 base, with 16 bases between them. Germline-derived CDR1 and CDR2 are SGHTS and YDEGEE. There are 17 residues in the CDR3. In nucleotides, the CDR3 is TGTGCCAGCAGCTTGGAAGGTTGGGGCCAGCCGAACACTGAAGCTTTCTTT. It specifies CASSLEGWGQPNTEAFF.

CDR3 DNA: TGTGCCAGCAGTGGTTTGTACCCCGCCTTAGCGGGGATTACAGATACGCAGTATTTT. Residues: CASSGLYPALAGITDTQYF. J is TRBJ2-3 and V is TRBV2, with 8 bases identical to TRBD2. Trimming removed 4 bases from V and 3 bases from J; junction bases left unmatched: 18. Germline CDR1 reads SNHLY; CDR2 reads FYNNEI. The CDR3 runs to 19 residues.

This clone was seen more than once but under ten times. Germline and junction disagree at one end, which may indicate a read error. The V and J genes are TRBV7-7 and TRBJ1-6; 10 bases align to TRBD1. From germline, CDR1 is SSHAT and CDR2 FNYEAQ (reference sequence). The CDR3 runs to 17 residues. The CDR3 DNA reads TGTGCTAGCAGCTTAGCTGATCCGGGACAGGGGTTTTCACCCCTCCACTTT. Protein sequence: CASSLADPGQGFSPLHF.

This clone was detected only a few times. The chain combines TRBV21-1 with TRBJ2-4; the D segment call TRBD1 is taken from the table without a DNA check. TRBV21-1 is noted as a pseudogene. This CDR3 contains 15 residues. CDR3 residues: CATLKLGDRINIQYF. The CDR3 coding sequence is TGTGCCACACTAAAGCTCGGGGACAGAATAAACATTCAGTACTTC.

For this clone: The junction differs from germline at one of its ends, possibly a read error. The chain is built from TRBV5-8 and TRBJ1-1; D remains ambiguous. Per germline, CDR1 SGHTS and CDR2 YDEGEE. The CDR3 spans 15 residues. In DNA, the CDR3 is TGCGCCAGCAGCCAAGATCGGGCGGGGAACACTGAAGCTTTCTTT. Amino acid sequence: CASSQDRAGNTEAFF.

This clone is medium-sized. The chain is built from TRBV19 and TRBJ2-7, with 10 bases fitting TRBD1. The length of the CDR3 is 14 residues. Per germline, CDR1 LNHDA and CDR2 SQIVND (reference sequence). V gave up 5 bases and J gave up 2 bases; unmatched junction bases: 3. CDR3 sequence reads: CASSAGTGAYEQYF. CDR3 coding DNA: TGTGCCAGTAGTGCCGGGACAGGGGCCTACGAGCAGTACTTC. Full variable domain (rest looked up from reference TRBV19 and TRBJ2-7): DGGITQSPKYLFRKEGQNVTLSCEQNLNHDAMYWYRQDPGQGLRLIYYSQIVNDFQKGDIAEGYSVSREKKESFPLTVTSAQKNPTAFYLCASSAGTGAYEQYFGPGTRLTVT.

This clone was detected only a few times. V gene TRBV5-4 combines with J gene TRBJ1-2; a possible D gene is TRBD1 (6 bases). V was pared by 4 bases and J by 2 bases, with 18 bases between. Germline V gene sequence: CDR1 SGHNT, CDR2 YYREEE (reference sequence). This CDR3 spans 16 amino acids. DNA for the CDR3: TGTGCCAGCAGCCAAGAAAACCAGGGGAGAAACTATGGCTACACCTTC. Encoded protein: CASSQENQGRNYGYTF.

The chain is built from TRBV6-6 and TRBJ1-1, with TRBD1 identical over 8 bases. The V and J ends lost 2 bases and 2 bases, in that order; junction bases with no gene match: 7. The CDR3 runs to 16 residues. The germline V gene encodes CDR1 MNHNY and CDR2 SVGAGI (reference sequence). The CDR3 DNA sequence: TGTGCCAGCAGTTACGGAGGACAGGGACCAAACACTGAAGCTTTCTTT. Encoded protein: CASSYGGQGPNTEAFF.

This chain uses TRBV7-9 with TRBJ1-5, with D maybe TRBD1 (6 bases). The V gene lost 5 bases and the J gene lost 3 bases, with 17 bases spanning the gap. The CDR3 length is 16 residues. Per the germline V gene, CDR1 is SEHNR and CDR2 is FQNEAQ (reference sequence). CDR3: CASSPPGGPFNQPQHF. CDR3 coding DNA: TGTGCCAGCAGCCCCCCCGGGGGGCCTTTCAATCAGCCCCAGCATTTT. Full variable domain (missing parts from reference TRBV7-9 and TRBJ1-5): DTGVSQNPRHKITKRGQNVTFRCDPISEHNRLYWYRQTLGQGPEFLTYFQNEAQLEKSRLLSDRFSAERPKGSFSTLEIQRTEQGDSAMYLCASSPPGGPFNQPQHFGDGTRLSIL.

The chain couples TRBV19 to TRBJ2-7, with TRBD1 matching over 7 bases. The CDR3 spans 15 residues. The V and J ends lost 4 bases and 3 bases, in that order; junction bases with no gene match: 9. Looked up from germline, CDR1 is LNHDA and CDR2 is SQIVND (reference sequence). This CDR3 is CASSTVDRVGYEQYF. The CDR3 DNA reads as TGTGCCAGTAGTACCGTCGACAGGGTGGGCTACGAGCAGTACTTC.

V gene TRBV7-9 combines with J gene TRBJ2-7; TRBD1 is a possible D gene (6 bases). The germline CDR1 and CDR2 sequences are SEHNR and FQNEAQ (reference sequence). V lost 1 base to trimming and J lost 2 bases, with 15 bases between them. The length of the CDR3 is 16 residues. CDR3 in DNA: TGTGCCAGCAGCTTAGGACAGGCCGTCCCACCCTACGAGCAGTACTTC. As protein: CASSLGQAVPPYEQYF.

The genes are TRBV5-3 and TRBJ1-5; a possible D gene is TRBD1 (5 bases). TRBV5-3 is classed as an ORF, of uncertain function. V lost 6 bases and J lost 1, with 11 bases in between. The CDR3 covers 14 residues. Here the CDR3 reads CARIGTGSNQPQHF. The DNA of the CDR3 is TGTGCCAGAATTGGGACCGGGAGCAATCAGCCCCAGCATTTT.

The rearrangement joins TRBV4-1 to TRBJ2-5; 8 nucleotides agree with TRBD1. V shed 5 bases, J shed 5 bases, and the junction held 7 bases outside the gene matches. This CDR3 is 14 amino acids long. Germline V CDR1 and CDR2: MGHRA, YSYEKL. This chain's CDR3 is CASSNDRGWETQYF. CDR3 nucleotides: TGCGCCAGCAGCAACGACAGGGGATGGGAGACCCAGTACTTC.